This T cell receptor beta chain was recorded in a study of blood T cell repertoires in COVID-19 (dated by TCRdb to 2019 to 2021). Study-wide context: Samples from collaborators originated in the United States, Italy and Spain and spanned both the acute and convalescent phases of COVID-19. The material from the prospective study consisted of cDNA or gDNA derived from T cells, B-cell-depleted T cells, or PBMCs. Subjects who had been exposed to COVID-19, were actively infected with it, or had recovered from it provided the deeply sampled blood TCRbeta repertoires that made up the dataset. A freely available public database, intended as a resource for researchers studying the immune response to SARS-CoV-2, is where the repertoires were released. The samples were drawn from the first 160 participants of the ongoing ImmuneRACE study and from some 1,300 subjects provided by 6 global collaborators. Nearly every sample came with metadata listing a de-identified subject ID, COVID-19 status, age in years and sex. Where available, HLA class I and class II types were obtained from metadata supplied by the sample provider rather than from assay-based typing. Overall study outcomes, separate from this receptor: Clinical and demographic metadata were provided uncurated, with the amount varying by source and participant.

The germline V gene sets CDR1 to SGHTA and CDR2 to FQGNSA. Here V drops 6 bases and J drops 7 bases, and the junction holds 11 bases not matched to any gene. There are 16 amino acids in the CDR3, from cysteine to phenylalanine inclusive. Left in the record is the CDR3 DNA by itself, 48 bases read in frame from the first base. The immunoSEQ Assay, a bias-controlled multiplex PCR, was used to amplify TCRbeta CDR3 regions from genomic DNA. In the source study's methods: Nucleated cell counts per sample were estimated from amplification of reference gene primers within the assay. Sequence reads were collapsed and filtered to measure the absolute abundance of every unique TCRbeta CDR3 rearrangement. For each sample, productive Simpson clonality was calculated as the square root of Simpson's diversity index over productive rearrangements. TCRdb carries this immuneACCESS record with in-frame sequences only. Its versions omit some clonotypes, under half of them owing to an unresolved V gene in the studies checked, with the rest unexplained. The D gene and trimming were derived from the DNA, and the V and J assignments and clone size from that table. This sample holds about 230,000 clones; nearly 90% were observed only once. The top ten clonotypes cover roughly 4% of the sample.

Concerning this clone itself: No cognate antigen has been identified for it. No base quality values were provided; no much bigger clone lies one nucleotide off.

In the prospective study, participants were roughly 18 to 100 years old, resided in about two dozen geographic areas of the United States, and were enrolled through a virtual design. In the prospective study, cohorts were assigned on the basis of participant-reported clinical history obtained from a screening survey and a study questionnaire. In the prospective study, whole blood, serum and a nasopharyngeal or oropharyngeal swab were collected from each participant by mobile phlebotomists. Participants in the prospective study had the option to provide additional blood draws and questionnaires over an approximately 2-month period. Blood samples from the prospective study were shipped frozen or at room temperature prior to DNA extraction.

The chain couples TRBV7-2 to TRBJ1-6, and TRBD1 matches 8 of the central bases. Sequencing input: PBMCs or T cells enriched from blood (not recorded which). This receptor was taken from a woman between 25 and 40 years old with acute COVID-19. The DNA sequence is as follows: TGTGCCAGCAGTCTAGTCCAGGGGGCGGGGAATTCACCCCTCCACTTT. This yields the protein CASSLVQGAGNSPLHF.